This TCR beta chain was recorded in a study of blood T cells in healthy people across ages. The study recruited healthy Caucasian donors from Russia who were aged about 6 to 90. This clonotype has only a few counts. Primed by a sample-barcoded 5' primer and a J-beta primer mix, a second PCR proceeded for roughly 7 to 11 cycles. TCRdb processed the 5' RACE reads anew with MiXCR; each CDR3 protein has one entry. The table records about 570,000 distinct CDR3 sequences, about a quarter of them present only once. Trimming removed 5 bases from V and 2 bases from J; junction bases left unmatched: 12. The CDR3 has 19 amino acids. Per the germline V gene, CDR1 is SGHRS and CDR2 is YFSETQ. The same sample was also studied in work on T cells of mothers and their children.

This sequence was found in a boy aged 2 to 9 in good health. The J gene is TRBJ2-3, the V gene TRBV5-1; TRBD2 aligns across 15 bases. The sequenced sample consisted of blood. The CDR3 loop is CASRTAPGLAGGTTDTQYF. CDR3 DNA: TGCGCCAGCAGAACAGCTCCCGGACTAGCGGGAGGGACCACAGATACGCAGTATTTT.